This is a list of T cell receptor beta chains from one sample in a study of neurological immune-mediated disorders. TCRdb ran MiXCR on the 5' RACE reads and lists one entry per CDR3 protein. Of about 80,000 distinct CDR3 sequences detected, around 9.9% appear once; the ten largest clones hold around 1.7%. The sample comprised PBMCs. Source of these receptors: a man in his forties or fifties in good health. Both conserved end residues are part of each CDR3. The D gene is left open where the match is weak. Clone size is not always given. Where it is, it says once, few, many or a class for expanded clones.

TGTGCCAGCAAACGGATTAGCGGCTACACCTTC	CASKRISGYTF	TRBJ1-2	many	TRBV27	11	.
TGCGCCAGCAGCTTGGCCGGGTTCGGGACACAAGAGACCCAGTACTTC	CASSLAGFGTQETQYF	TRBJ2-5	many	TRBV5-1	16	.
TGTGCCAGCAGACGTACAGTCCAAAACATTCAGTACTTC	CASRRTVQNIQYF	TRBJ2-4	.	TRBV28	13	.
TGTGCCATCAGGGCAGGGCAGGATGAGCAGTTCTTC	CAIRAGQDEQFF	TRBJ2-1	many	TRBV10-3	12	.
TGCAGCGTTGCTCAGGGGACATCCTACAATGAGCAGTTCTTC	CSVAQGTSYNEQFF	TRBJ2-1	many	TRBV29-1	14	.
TGCGCCAGCAGCTTGGGGACAGTTTTAAATTTTTACTATGGCTACACCTTC	CASSLGTVLNFYYGYTF	TRBJ1-2	many	TRBV5-1	17	.
TGTGCCAGCAGGGGACTAGCGGTCACAGATACGCAGTATTTT	CASRGLAVTDTQYF	TRBJ2-3	many	TRBV27	14	TRBD2
TGTGCCAGCAGCTCTGGGTGGGGGGCGCGGGATGGTGAGCAGTTCTTC	CASSSGWGARDGEQFF	TRBJ2-1	.	TRBV6-5	16	.
TGCGCCAGCAGCCAATACCCAGGGTACACAGATACGCAGTATTTT	CASSQYPGYTDTQYF	TRBJ2-3	many	TRBV5-1	15	.
TGCGCCAGCAGCGGGATGGGACGGGCGAGCACAGATACGCAGTATTTT	CASSGMGRASTDTQYF	TRBJ2-3	many	TRBV5-1	16	.
TGTGCCAGCAGCCAGGGATACTCTGGGGCCAACGTCCTGACTTTC	CASSQGYSGANVLTF	TRBJ2-6	many	TRBV3-1	15	.
TGTGCCAGCAGCTCCGGGACAGGGGGAACGAAGTACTTC	CASSSGTGGTKYF	TRBJ2-7	many	TRBV6-6	13	TRBD1
TGTGCCAGCAGCCAACAGGGACTCGGAAACACCATATATTTT	CASSQQGLGNTIYF	TRBJ1-3	many	TRBV7-2	14	.
TGTGCCAGCAGCCTGACTCAGGGTTTCAAAAACATTCAGTACTTC	CASSLTQGFKNIQYF	TRBJ2-4	many	TRBV3-1	15	.
TGCGCCAGCAGCACCCAGGCGGGAGAGGTCAATGAGCAGTTCTTC	CASSTQAGEVNEQFF	TRBJ2-1	many	TRBV5-1	15	TRBD2
TGTGCCAGCAGCCAAGAAGGCCACGCCGGAAACACCATATATTTT	CASSQEGHAGNTIYF	TRBJ1-3	many	TRBV3-1	15	.
TGTGCCAGCAGTTTTGACAGGGGCGAGCAGTACTTC	CASSFDRGEQYF	TRBJ2-7	many	TRBV27	12	TRBD1
TGCGCCAGCAGCTTGGGGGGGGTCTCCGGAGAGACCCAGTACTTC	CASSLGGVSGETQYF	TRBJ2-5	many	TRBV5-1	15	.
TGTGCCAGCAGCCCCATGGCGTACGGACACACCGGGGAGCTGTTTTTT	CASSPMAYGHTGELFF	TRBJ2-2	many	TRBV7-3	16	.
TGCGCCAGCAGCTTGGCCTCAGATACGCAGTATTTT	CASSLASDTQYF	TRBJ2-3	many	TRBV5-1	12	.
TGTGCCAGCAGCCCCCCGGGACAGGGATTGGCTTCACCCCTCCACTTT	CASSPPGQGLASPLHF	TRBJ1-6	many	TRBV28	16	TRBD1
TGCAGTGCTAGAGACGTCAATCAGCCCCAGCATTTT	CSARDVNQPQHF	TRBJ1-5	many	TRBV20-1	12	.
TGTGCCAGCGGTCAGTGGGAGACCCAGTACTTC	CASGQWETQYF	TRBJ2-5	many	TRBV6-5	11	.
TGCGCCAGCAGCATCAGGGAGGGGAGTAATTCACCCCTCCACTTT	CASSIREGSNSPLHF	TRBJ1-6	many	TRBV5-1	15	.
TGTGCCAGCAGCCAAGATTGGACTAGCGGGAGGGTCTCCTACAATGAGCAGTTCTTC	CASSQDWTSGRVSYNEQFF	TRBJ2-1	many	TRBV14	19	TRBD2
TGTGCCAGCAGCTTAGTACCGGGGGGGTGGGGTGAGCAGTTCTTC	CASSLVPGGWGEQFF	TRBJ2-1	many	TRBV7-2	15	TRBD2
TGCGCCAGCAGCATGCCCGGGGGCCGGGAGCTGTTTTTT	CASSMPGGRELFF	TRBJ2-2	many	TRBV5-1	13	.
TGTGCCAGCAGTTACTCGATGGGTAATCAGCCCCAGCATTTT	CASSYSMGNQPQHF	TRBJ1-5	.	TRBV6-5	14	.
TGTGCCAGCAGCTTAAGCCTAAACTCCTACGAGCAGTACTTC	CASSLSLNSYEQYF	TRBJ2-7	many	TRBV7-9	14	.
TGTGCCAGCAGTTCTCCTGGGACTAGCGGGGGAAATGAGCAGTTCTTC	CASSSPGTSGGNEQFF	TRBJ2-1	many	TRBV28	16	TRBD2
TGTGCCACCAGTAATTTGTTTGGGGAGTCCACAGATACACAGTATTTT	CATSNLFGESTDTQYF	TRBJ2-3	.	TRBV24-1	16	.
TGCGCCAGCAGCTCTGACAGGGGGAATGGCTACACCTTC	CASSSDRGNGYTF	TRBJ1-2	few	TRBV5-1	13	TRBD1
TGTGCCAGCTCAGCTGTGGGGACAGAACTGAATCAGCCCCAGCATTTT	CASSAVGTELNQPQHF	TRBJ1-5	many	TRBV18	16	TRBD1
TGTGCCAGCAGCTCCGGGACACTAATTATCACAGATACGCAGTATTTT	CASSSGTLIITDTQYF	TRBJ2-3	many	TRBV5-6	16	.
TGCAGTGCTAGGGGTCCCGGGGAGCTGTTTTTT	CSARGPGELFF	TRBJ2-2	many	TRBV20-1	11	.
TGTGCCAGCAGGGTTAGCGGGAGTGGAGATACGCAGTATTTT	CASRVSGSGDTQYF	TRBJ2-3	many	TRBV2	14	TRBD2
TGTGCCAGCAGAGGGACAGGAAGCACAGATACGCAGTATTTT	CASRGTGSTDTQYF	TRBJ2-3	many	TRBV2	14	TRBD1
TGCGCCAGCAGCCAAGATGCCAGGTTAAAGACCCAGTACTTC	CASSQDARLKTQYF	TRBJ2-5	many	TRBV4-1	14	.
TGTGCCAGCAGCCACGGCGGTAGCCCCAATGAGCAGTTCTTC	CASSHGGSPNEQFF	TRBJ2-1	many	TRBV5-4	14	.
TGTGCCAGCAGAGGGACCTCAAGCTACGAGCAGTACTTC	CASRGTSSYEQYF	TRBJ2-7	many	TRBV28	13	.
TGCAGCGTTGGGGGCCTCGCGGGGGCCTCCTACAATGAGCAGTTCTTC	CSVGGLAGASYNEQFF	TRBJ2-1	many	TRBV29-1	16	.
TGTGCCAGCGTGGGTGTCAAGACCCGCACAGATACGCAGTATTTT	CASVGVKTRTDTQYF	TRBJ2-3	many	TRBV12-3/TRBV12-4	15	.
TGTGCCAGCAGTGAAGGGTGGGGCGGAAAACTGTTTTTT	CASSEGWGGKLFF	TRBJ1-4	many	TRBV2	13	.
TGTGCCAGCAGCTTGTTGGCAGGAGAATACACCGGGGAGCTGTTTTTT	CASSLLAGEYTGELFF	TRBJ2-2	many	TRBV5-6	16	.
TGTGCCAGCAGCGTAGGTCAGAACACCGGGGAGCTGTTTTTT	CASSVGQNTGELFF	TRBJ2-2	.	TRBV9	14	.
TGTGCCAGCAGATTGGACGGTGGGGCCTACGAGCAGTACTTC	CASRLDGGAYEQYF	TRBJ2-7	many	TRBV25-1	14	.
TGCGCCAGCAGCTTCAGCTCTAGGGGGTACCAAGAGACCCAGTACTTC	CASSFSSRGYQETQYF	TRBJ2-5	many	TRBV5-1	16	.
TGCAGTGCACCGGGACAGGTCTTTAATGAGCAGTTCTTC	CSAPGQVFNEQFF	TRBJ2-1	many	TRBV20-1	13	TRBD1
TGTGCCAGCAGCTCCGGAGGGACAGGGTTCACCGGGGAGCTGTTTTTT	CASSSGGTGFTGELFF	TRBJ2-2	.	TRBV7-7	16	TRBD1
TGTGCCAGCAGCTCCCAGTACAACACTGAAGCTTTCTTT	CASSSQYNTEAFF	TRBJ1-1	many	TRBV7-2	13	.
TGTGCCAGCAGCTTAATGAGAGACTACGACGAGCAGTACTTC	CASSLMRDYDEQYF	TRBJ2-7	many	TRBV7-9	14	.
TGTGCCAGCAGCCCCGGGGGGGGGTACAGGGTCAATCAGTCCCAGCATTTT	CASSPGGGYRVNQSQHF	TRBJ1-5	.	TRBV28	17	.
TGTGCCAGCAGTCCCCGACTAGCCGGCTACAATGAGCAGTTCTTC	CASSPRLAGYNEQFF	TRBJ2-1	many	TRBV6-2/TRBV6-3	15	TRBD2
TGTGCCAGCAGCCAAAATGACAGGGAAGTTGGCTACACCTTC	CASSQNDREVGYTF	TRBJ1-2	many	TRBV3-1	14	TRBD1
TGTGCCAGCAGCACCGGTGCGGCCTACAATGAGCAGTTCTTC	CASSTGAAYNEQFF	TRBJ2-1	many	TRBV5-6	14	.
TGTGCCAGCAGCACCGAAGGTAGTTCAAGAGATACGCAGTATTTT	CASSTEGSSRDTQYF	TRBJ2-3	many	TRBV7-2	15	.
TGTGCCAGCAGCCTCATAGGGGGGGCTGAAGCTTTCTTT	CASSLIGGAEAFF	TRBJ1-1	many	TRBV3-1	13	.
.	CASSSDYNCEQYF	TRBJ2-7	.	TRBV28	13	.
TGTGCCAGCAGCGTCCACAGGGGAACCCTCAACGAGCAGTACTTC	CASSVHRGTLNEQYF	TRBJ2-7	many	TRBV2	15	TRBD1